This T cell receptor beta chain was found in a study of shared clonotypes between healthy human individuals. At the level of the study: Three CD4 naive, three CD4 memory, two CD8 naive and one CD8 memory plate were used per donor. General observations from the study: Rarefaction exposed incomplete sorted-subset sequencing despite large depth.

Worth noting for this clone: The antigen remains unidentified.

Clones were sequenced by immunoSEQ multiplex PCR, and TCRdb holds only the in-frame ones, with some missing. The sample comprises around 1,100,000 clones, 70% to 85% of which are singletons, and roughly 0.82% rests with the top ten. Source material: memory CD4+ T cells from PBMCs. As to subset: CD45RA-negative fraction. This TCR was sampled from a man aged 18 to 35 in good health. Some clones in this sample may be carry-over from other donors' samples.

CDR3 in amino acids: CAISDASGTDTQYF. The CDR3 DNA reads as TGTGCCATCAGTGATGCTAGCGGCACAGATACGCAGTATTTT. The chain couples TRBV10-3 to TRBJ2-3; tentative D call: TRBD2 (6 bases). The germline V gene has CDR1 ENHRY and CDR2 SYGVKD. V shed 3 bases and J shed 1 base, with 8 bases lying between them. This CDR3 contains 14 residues.